Below are 11 T cell receptor beta chains sequenced from a single sample in a study of cytotoxic CD8 clonotypes in ibrutinib-treated CLL. Sequencing was performed with immunoSEQ multiplex PCR; in TCRdb, only in-frame clones are kept and a portion is missing. Of about 50,000 clones in the sample, about three quarters were seen once. Sequencing used PBMCs, obtained after 12 months of ibrutinib treatment. These receptors were collected from a human donor with chronic lymphocytic leukemia.

The chain employs TRBV11-2 and TRBJ2-5, with 9 nucleotides matching TRBD1. Germline V gene data show CDR1 as SGHAT and CDR2 as FQNNGV. This CDR3 comprises 13 residues. J lost 9 bases, V lost 5 bases, and 7 bases had no gene match. CDR3 amino acids: CASSRDRAPAQYF. In nucleotides, the CDR3 is TGTGCCAGCAGCCGGGACAGGGCCCCGGCCCAGTACTTC.

This clone has a handful of counts. The V call is TRBV7-9, the J call TRBJ2-5; D is unresolved. The ends were cut back, 0 bases at V and 14 bases at J, with 13 bases in the middle. Per the germline V gene, CDR1 is SEHNR and CDR2 is FQNEAQ (reference sequence). The length of the CDR3 is 12 residues. The CDR3: CASSLATRLAYF. In nucleotides, the CDR3 is TGTGCCAGCAGCTTAGCAACCAGATTGGCATACTTC.

The chain links TRBV27 to TRBJ2-3, with D possibly being TRBD2 (6 bases). The V gene lost 9 bases and the J gene lost 4 bases, with 11 bases spanning the gap. The CDR3 contains 12 residues. Germline CDR1 is MNHEY and CDR2 is SMNVEV (reference sequence). CDR3 sequence (DNA): TGTGCCAGTTCGGGGGTTGCAGATACGCAGTATTTT. Translated, it gives CASSGVADTQYF.

This rearrangement joins TRBV7-9 to TRBJ2-7; 10 bases fit TRBD2. CDR3 length equals 14 residues. V dropped 5 bases and J dropped 3; count of bases not matched to a gene: 4. Germline lookup yields CDR1 SEHNR and CDR2 FQNEAQ (reference sequence). CDR3 bases: TGTGCCAGCAGCGACATAGCGGGGGGCTACGAGCAGTACTTC. Residues: CASSDIAGGYEQYF.

On this clone itself: Relative to the germline gene, one junction end is altered; a read error may explain this. The chain couples TRBV29-1 to TRBJ2-7; D assignment may be TRBD1 or TRBD2 (5 bases each). CDR3 length equals 12 residues. Germline loops: CDR1 SQVTM, CDR2 ANQGSEA. The CDR3 coding sequence is TGCAGCGTTACGGGACGGTCCTTCGAGCAGTACTTC. Protein product: CSVTGRSFEQYF.

This clone was picked up one time. The rearrangement links TRBV5-1 to TRBJ2-5, with D perhaps matching TRBD1 (6 bases). CDR1 is SGHRS and CDR2 is YFSETQ in the germline V gene. V was clipped by 5 bases and J by 5 bases, with 16 bases between them. The CDR3 contains 14 residues. The CDR3, as DNA: TGCGCCAGCAGGGACCAGGGGAGTGGGGAGACCCAGTACTTC. This sequence encodes CASRDQGSGETQYF.

This chain links TRBV5-4 with TRBJ2-5; D is uncertain. Trimming stripped 3 bases from V and 4 bases from J, with 16 bases between. Germline CDR1 reads SGHNT; CDR2 reads YYREEE (reference sequence). This CDR3 is built from 15 residues. CDR3 in amino acids: CASSSLIGPGETQYF. The CDR3 nucleotides are TGTGCCAGCAGCTCCCTGATCGGGCCAGGAGAGACCCAGTACTTC. Based on the CDR3 plus reference TRBV5-4 and TRBJ2-5, the full variable domain is ETGVTQSPTHLIKTRGQQVTLRCSSQSGHNTVSWYQQALGQGPQFIFQYYREEENGRGNFPPRFSGLQFPNYSSELNVNALELDDSALYLCASSSLIGPGETQYFGPGTRLLVL.

The CDR3 sequence: CASMRTLYTEAFF. For the CDR3, the DNA is TGTGCCAGCATGAGGACGCTATACACTGAAGCTTTCTTT. J is TRBJ1-1 and V is TRBV2, with D unresolved. The V and J ends lost 7 bases and 3 bases respectively, with 12 bases between them. The CDR3 has 13 residues. Germline CDR1 reads SNHLY; CDR2 reads FYNNEI.

The table lists this clone with a few counts. The chain employs TRBV5-1 and TRBJ2-1; weak D call: TRBD2 (5 bases). V was pared by 4 bases and J by 7 bases, with 15 bases between. The germline gives CDR1 SGHRS, CDR2 YFSETQ. The CDR3 is 14 residues long. CDR3 sequence: CASSQRPRGNEQFF. CDR3 DNA: TGCGCCAGCAGCCAACGCCCCAGAGGGAATGAGCAGTTCTTC. Full variable domain (outside the CDR3, taken from reference TRBV5-1 and TRBJ2-1): KAGVTQTPRYLIKTRGQQVTLSCSPISGHRSVSWYQQTPGQGLQFLFEYFSETQRNKGNFPGRFSGRQFSNSRSEMNVSTLELGDSALYLCASSQRPRGNEQFFGPGTRLTVL.

The V and J genes are TRBV4-3 and TRBJ2-3; D is perhaps TRBD2 (5 bases). Germline-derived CDR1 and CDR2 are LGHNA and YSLEER. The germline V and J ends were trimmed by 0 bases and 2 bases, with 9 bases remaining between them. The CDR3 is 15 amino acids. The CDR3 bases are TGCGCCAGCAGCCAAGATTCGGGGTTCACAGATACGCAGTATTTT. This encodes CASSQDSGFTDTQYF.

The chain is built from TRBV18 and TRBJ2-2, with no clear D. V was clipped by 3 bases and J by 1 base, with 6 bases between them. The CDR3 is 14 amino acids. Germline loops: CDR1 KGHSH, CDR2 LQKENI. The CDR3: CASSPGLNTGELFF. For the CDR3, the DNA is TGTGCCAGCTCACCGGGATTGAACACCGGGGAGCTGTTTTTT.